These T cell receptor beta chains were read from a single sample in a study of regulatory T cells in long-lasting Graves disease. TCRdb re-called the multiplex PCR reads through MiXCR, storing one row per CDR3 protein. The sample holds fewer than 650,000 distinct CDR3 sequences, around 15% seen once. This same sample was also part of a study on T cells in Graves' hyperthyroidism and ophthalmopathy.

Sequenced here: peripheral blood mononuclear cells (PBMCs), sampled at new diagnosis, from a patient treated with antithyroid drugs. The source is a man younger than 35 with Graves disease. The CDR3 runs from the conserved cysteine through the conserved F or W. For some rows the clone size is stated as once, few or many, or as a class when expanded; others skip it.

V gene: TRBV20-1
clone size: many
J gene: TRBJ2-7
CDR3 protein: CSARRGQGGEQYF

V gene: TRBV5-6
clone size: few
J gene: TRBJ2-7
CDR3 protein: CASSPGTSGSLSYEQYF

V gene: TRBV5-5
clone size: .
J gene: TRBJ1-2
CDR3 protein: CASSLRSGTMVGYTF

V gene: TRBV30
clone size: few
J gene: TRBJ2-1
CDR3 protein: CAWSVLSAGGGEQFF

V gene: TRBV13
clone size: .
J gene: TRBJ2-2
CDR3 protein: CASSWESGTGELFF

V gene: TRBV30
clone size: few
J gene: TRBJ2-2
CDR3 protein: CALQTGRYTGELFF

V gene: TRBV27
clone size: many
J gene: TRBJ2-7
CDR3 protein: CASSESVQYRLAESDEQYF

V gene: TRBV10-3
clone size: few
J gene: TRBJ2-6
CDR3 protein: CAIGLGLRVSGANVLTF

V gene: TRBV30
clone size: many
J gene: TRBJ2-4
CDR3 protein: CAWRAGREEDIQYF

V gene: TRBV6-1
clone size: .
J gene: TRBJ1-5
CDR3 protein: CASSPPFSGRNQPQHF

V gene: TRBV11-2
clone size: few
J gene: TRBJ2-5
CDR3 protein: CASSQGDVEGTQYF

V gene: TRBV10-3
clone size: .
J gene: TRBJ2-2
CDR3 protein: CAISEFETGELFF

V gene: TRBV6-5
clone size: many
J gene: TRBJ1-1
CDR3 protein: CASSFRDSLNTEAFF

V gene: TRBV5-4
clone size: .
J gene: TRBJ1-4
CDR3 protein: CASSLNTEKLFF

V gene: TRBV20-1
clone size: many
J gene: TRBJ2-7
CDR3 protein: CSARTGASYEQYF

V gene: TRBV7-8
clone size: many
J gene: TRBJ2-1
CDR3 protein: CASSVGLDNEQFF

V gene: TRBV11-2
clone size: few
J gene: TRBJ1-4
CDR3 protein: CASSSTQGAEKLFF

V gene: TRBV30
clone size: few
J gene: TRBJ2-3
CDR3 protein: CAWSFTDTQYF

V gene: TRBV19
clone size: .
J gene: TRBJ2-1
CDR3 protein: CASSISRGSYNEQFF

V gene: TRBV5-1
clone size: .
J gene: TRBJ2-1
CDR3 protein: CASSLGSGRAFEQFF

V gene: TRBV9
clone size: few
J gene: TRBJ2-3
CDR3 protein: CASSVGSGSYGDTQYF

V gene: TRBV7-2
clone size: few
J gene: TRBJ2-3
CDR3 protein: CASSLWPSTDTQYF

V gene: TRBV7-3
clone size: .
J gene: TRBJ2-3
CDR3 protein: CASSAGRTTDTQYF

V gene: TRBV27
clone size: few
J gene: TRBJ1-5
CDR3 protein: CASSLGRVAAPYSNQPQHF

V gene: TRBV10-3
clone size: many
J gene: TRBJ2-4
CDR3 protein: CAISATEKNIQYF

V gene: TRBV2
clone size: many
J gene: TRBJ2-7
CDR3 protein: CASRGQYEQYF

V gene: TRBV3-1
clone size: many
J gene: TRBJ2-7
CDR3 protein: CASSQDTAYEQYF

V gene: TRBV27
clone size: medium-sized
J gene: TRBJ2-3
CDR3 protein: CASSPTRTSGRSLRADTQYF

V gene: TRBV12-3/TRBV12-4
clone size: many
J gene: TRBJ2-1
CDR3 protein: CASSPDVGEQFF

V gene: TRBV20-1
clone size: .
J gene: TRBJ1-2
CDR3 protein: CSAQTGDGRGYTF

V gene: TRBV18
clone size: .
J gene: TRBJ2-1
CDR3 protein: CASSPPSGRSYNEQFF

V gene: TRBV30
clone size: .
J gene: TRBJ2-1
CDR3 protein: CAWSVRTRQVNEQFF

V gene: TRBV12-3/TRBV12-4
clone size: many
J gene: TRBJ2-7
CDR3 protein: CASVWSGGYEQYF

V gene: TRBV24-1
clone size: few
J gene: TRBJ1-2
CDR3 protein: CATSDLDRDYGYTF

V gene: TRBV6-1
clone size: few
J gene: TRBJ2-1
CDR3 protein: CASSHGDEQFF

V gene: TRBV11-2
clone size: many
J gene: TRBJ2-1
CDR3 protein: CASRPREWSFEQFF

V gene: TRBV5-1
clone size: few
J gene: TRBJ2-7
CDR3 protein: CASSFGDFATYEQYF

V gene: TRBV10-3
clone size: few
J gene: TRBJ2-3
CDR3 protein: CASTPGGQGDTQYF

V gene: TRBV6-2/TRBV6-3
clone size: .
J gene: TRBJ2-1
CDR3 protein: CASAGRRDFETQCF

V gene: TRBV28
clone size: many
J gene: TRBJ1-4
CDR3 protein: CASSSGGEKLFF

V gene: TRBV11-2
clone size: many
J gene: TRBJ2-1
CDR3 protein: CASSYQLAGAHNEQFF

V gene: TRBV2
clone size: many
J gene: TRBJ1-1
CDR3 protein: CASRRGNTEAFF

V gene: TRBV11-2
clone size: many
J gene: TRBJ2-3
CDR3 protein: CASSRPGGGTDTQYF

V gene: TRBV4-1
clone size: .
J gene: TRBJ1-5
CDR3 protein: CASSQGDSSSNQPQHF

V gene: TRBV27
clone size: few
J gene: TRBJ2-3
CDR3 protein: CASTPGRGSTDTQYF

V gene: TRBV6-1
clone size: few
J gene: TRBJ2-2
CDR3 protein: CATSLADPGELFF

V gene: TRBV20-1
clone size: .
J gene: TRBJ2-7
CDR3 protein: CSASLGEYSEQYF

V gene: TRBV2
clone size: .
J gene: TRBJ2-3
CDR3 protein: CASRGDRDFYVNTQYF

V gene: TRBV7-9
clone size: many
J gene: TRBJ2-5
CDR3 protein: CASSPQGLIGGQETQYF

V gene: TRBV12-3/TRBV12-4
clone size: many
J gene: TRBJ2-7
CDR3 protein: CASSLAGGRADEQYF